This entry lists 27 T cell receptor beta chains sequenced from one sample in a study of T cell changes during pregnancy in multiple sclerosis (dated by TCRdb to about 2019). The protocol used for the library was the immunoSEQ multiplex PCR assay. In TCRdb, the immuneACCESS table is reduced to in-frame sequences with V and J assigned. These tables do not hold every clone; where another copy was compared, an unresolved V gene accounts for under half, and the others remain unexplained. The sample profile shows tens of thousands of clones; 91% of them were found once. The top ten clonotypes cover approximately 5.7% of the sample. This sample comprised CD8+ T cells from peripheral blood mononuclear cells, obtained before pregnancy. The receptors derive from a female donor with multiple sclerosis, enrolled in a pregnancy study.

This chain joins TRBV9 and TRBJ2-7; perhaps TRBD2 as D (5 bases). V lost 3 bases to trimming and J lost 2 bases, with 12 bases between them. The CDR3 runs 14 residues. Germline CDR1 and CDR2: SGDLS and YYNGEE. CDR3 nucleotides: TGTGCCAGCAGCGCCGGATGGACTCCCTACGAGCAGTACTTC. This gives the protein CASSAGWTPYEQYF.

The chain joins TRBV5-6 to TRBJ2-7, with D perhaps matching TRBD2 (5 bases). The length of the CDR3 is 12 residues. Trimming stripped 0 bases from V and 6 bases from J, with 7 bases between. Per the germline V gene, CDR1 is SGHDT and CDR2 is YYEEEE. The CDR3 is CASSLGGGEQYF. The CDR3 bases are TGTGCCAGCAGCTTGGGCGGAGGCGAGCAGTACTTC.

This chain links TRBV6-6 with TRBJ1-2; D remains unclear. Germline V gene lookup returns CDR1 MNHNY and CDR2 SVGAGI (reference sequence). The CDR3 length is 15 residues. The V gene lost 2 bases and the J gene lost 3 bases, with 13 bases spanning the gap. CDR3: CASSYQAVNDYGYTF. The CDR3 nucleotides are TGTGCCAGCAGTTACCAGGCAGTAAACGACTATGGCTACACCTTC.

The chain is built from TRBV14 and TRBJ2-1; D is perhaps TRBD1 (7 bases). The V end was cut by 1 base, the J end by 5 bases, with 24 bases between. This CDR3 has 19 amino acids. In germline, CDR1 is SGHDN, CDR2 FVKESK. CDR3 sequence: CASSQVDVRGRGLDNEQFF. As DNA, the CDR3 is TGTGCCAGCAGCCAAGTAGACGTAAGGGGGCGGGGTCTGGACAATGAGCAGTTCTTC.

This clone was detected once. The chain employs TRBV5-8 and TRBJ1-4, with D possibly TRBD1 on 6 matching bases. There are 15 residues in the CDR3. V dropped 3 bases and J dropped 8 bases, with 17 bases sitting between them. Germline V gene lookup returns CDR1 SGHTS and CDR2 YDEGEE. CDR3 coding DNA: TGTGCCAGCAGCTCGGGACACTCGACAGGAGAAAAACTGTTTTTT. It translates to CASSSGHSTGEKLFF.

The chain joins TRBV7-3 to TRBJ2-5; 7 bases fit TRBD2. Trimming took 2 bases from V and 0 from J; bases not matched to a gene: 6. The germline V gene encodes CDR1 SGHTA and CDR2 FQGTGA. This CDR3 is 16 amino acids long. The CDR3 DNA reads as TGTGCCAGCAGCTTAGTCCGGGGAGGGCACCAAGAGACCCAGTACTTC. Translated: CASSLVRGGHQETQYF.

This chain connects TRBV5-1 to TRBJ2-7; TRBD1 agrees at 9 bases. CDR1 SGHRS and CDR2 YFSETQ come from the germline V gene. The CDR3 loop spans 14 amino acids. V trimming: 4 bases; J trimming: 2 bases; junction bases outside the gene matches: 4. The CDR3 DNA follows: TGCGCCAGCAGCACAGGGACAGGGACCTACGAGCAGTACTTC. Translation: CASSTGTGTYEQYF.

This chain connects TRBV29-1 to TRBJ1-2; D remains ambiguous. V was pared by 1 base and J by 6 bases, with 12 bases between. From germline, CDR1 is SQVTM and CDR2 ANQGSEA. This CDR3 has 13 residues. CDR3 in amino acids: CSVEGVGPNGYTF. As DNA, the CDR3 is TGCAGCGTTGAAGGGGTGGGCCCAAATGGCTACACCTTC.

V is TRBV4-1 and J is TRBJ2-7; D unclear. V lost 0 bases to trimming and J lost 5 bases, with 11 bases between them. The CDR3 loop spans 14 amino acids. The V gene's germline CDR1 is MGHRA and CDR2 YSYEKL. This chain's CDR3 is CASSQEAVPHEQYF. In nucleotides, the CDR3 is TGCGCCAGCAGCCAAGAGGCGGTACCGCACGAGCAGTACTTC.

This chain uses TRBV13 with TRBJ2-7; D may be TRBD1 (5 bases). The V end lost 2 bases, the J end lost 4 bases, and 15 bases lay between the germline ends. This CDR3 is built from 15 residues. Germline V gene lookup returns CDR1 PRHDT and CDR2 FYEKMQ (reference sequence). The CDR3 DNA reads TGTGCCAGCAGCTTAAGCCAGGGAAGTGCGTACGAGCAGTACTTC. Amino acid sequence: CASSLSQGSAYEQYF.

V and J are TRBV27 and TRBJ1-6; D possibly corresponds to TRBD1 (6 bases). Germline assignment: CDR1 MNHEY and CDR2 SMNVEV (reference sequence). The V end was cut by 7 bases, the J end by 3 bases, with 22 bases between. This CDR3 spans 18 amino acids. The CDR3 here is CASTSPRGAWGYNSPLHF. For the CDR3, the DNA is TGTGCCAGCACCAGCCCCCGGGGGGCCTGGGGCTATAATTCACCCCTCCACTTT.

This chain connects TRBV13 to TRBJ2-2; D perhaps matches TRBD2 (6 bases). CDR3 size: 17 residues. V lost 3 bases and J lost 7, with 21 bases in between. Germline-derived CDR1 and CDR2 are PRHDT and FYEKMQ (reference sequence). CDR3 sequence: CASSFALTGTEGGELFF. The CDR3 DNA reads TGTGCCAGCAGCTTCGCCCTGACCGGGACTGAGGGCGGGGAGCTGTTTTTT.

This CDR3 reads CASSTGGGEAFF. The CDR3 DNA reads TGTGCCAGCAGTACAGGGGGAGGTGAAGCTTTCTTT. The chain uses TRBV2 and TRBJ1-1; TRBD1 agrees at 8 bases. This CDR3 is built from 12 residues. Losses at the gene ends were 5 bases for V and 7 bases for J; bases not matched to a gene: 3. Germline CDR1 is SNHLY and CDR2 is FYNNEI.

V is TRBV7-9 and J is TRBJ2-1; 9 positions agree with TRBD2. J was trimmed by 9 bases and V by 3 bases; bases with no gene match: 0. The CDR3 has 12 residues. Looked up from germline, CDR1 is SEHNR and CDR2 is FQNEAQ (reference sequence). The chain's CDR3 is CASSLGLAEQFF. CDR3 nucleotide sequence: TGTGCCAGCAGCTTGGGACTAGCTGAGCAGTTCTTC.

The CDR3 nucleotides read TGTGCCAGTACCTATAGCGGGGGGGTAGATACGCAGTATTTT. It is translated as CASTYSGGVDTQYF. V usage is TRBV19 and J usage is TRBJ2-3; 11 bases are a match to TRBD2. The junction had 5 bases not matched to a gene; V was cut back by 7 bases and J by 5 bases. The CDR3 covers 14 residues. Per germline, CDR1 LNHDA and CDR2 SQIVND (reference sequence). The full variable domain, rest sourced from reference TRBV19 and TRBJ2-3, is DGGITQSPKYLFRKEGQNVTLSCEQNLNHDAMYWYRQDPGQGLRLIYYSQIVNDFQKGDIAEGYSVSREKKESFPLTVTSAQKNPTAFYLCASTYSGGVDTQYFGPGTRLTVL.

This clone appeared a few times. The chain recombines TRBV30 with TRBJ1-5; possible D gene TRBD1, 6 bases. The V gene's germline CDR1 is GTSNPN and CDR2 SVGIG (reference sequence). Trimming pared 5 bases from V and 4 bases from J, leaving 9 bases between. The CDR3 sequence is 12 residues long. Written as DNA, the CDR3 is TGTGCCTGGGGGACACCAAATCAGCCCCAGCATTTT. Protein sequence: CAWGTPNQPQHF.

The chain joins TRBV14 to TRBJ2-7; 10 bases are a match to TRBD1. The germline CDR1 and CDR2 sequences are SGHDN and FVKESK. V trimming: 5 bases; J trimming: 3 bases; junction bases outside the gene matches: 7. The CDR3 covers 15 residues. CDR3 protein: CASSSRQGAVYEQYF. For the CDR3, the DNA is TGTGCCAGCAGCTCACGACAGGGGGCTGTCTACGAGCAGTACTTC.

V and J are TRBV13 and TRBJ2-7; the D is unclear. From germline, CDR1 is PRHDT and CDR2 FYEKMQ (reference sequence). The CDR3 extends over 14 amino acids. V lost 4 bases to trimming and J lost 3 bases, with 13 bases between them. CDR3 loop: CASSSYRVNYEQYF. In DNA, the CDR3 is TGTGCCAGCAGCTCATACCGGGTCAACTACGAGCAGTACTTC.

This rearrangement joins TRBV7-8 to TRBJ2-3; TRBD2 aligns across 8 bases. With V trimmed by 7 bases and J by 2 bases, 17 bases remained unmatched. The CDR3 is made up of 18 amino acids. Germline lookup yields CDR1 SGHVS and CDR2 FQNEAQ. CDR3 region: CASNSRRGEGANTDTQYF. CDR3 bases: TGTGCCAGCAACAGTCGGCGGGGGGAAGGCGCGAACACAGATACGCAGTATTTT.

The chain uses TRBV6-1 and TRBJ1-2; 8 bases are shared with TRBD1. Per germline, CDR1 MNHNS and CDR2 SASEGT. The CDR3 totals 15 residues. V gave up 3 bases and J gave up 7 bases; unmatched junction bases: 10. The CDR3 DNA follows: TGTGCCAGCAGTGACGAACAGGGGGTAATTGGTGGCTACACCTTC. Protein product: CASSDEQGVIGGYTF.

This sequence joins TRBV7-9 and TRBJ1-1; possibly TRBD1 for D (6 bases). This CDR3 has 14 residues. CDR1 and CDR2 from the germline V gene are SEHNR and FQNEAQ (reference sequence). Trimming stripped 5 bases from V and 4 bases from J, with 14 bases between. The chain's CDR3 is CASSTVTGPTEAFF. DNA for the CDR3: TGTGCCAGCAGCACCGTGACAGGTCCCACTGAAGCTTTCTTT.

The J gene is TRBJ1-1, the V gene TRBV27; D unclear. The V end lost 11 bases, the J end lost 2 bases, and 18 bases lay between the germline ends. Germline V gene sequence: CDR1 MNHEY, CDR2 SMNVEV (reference sequence). CDR3 size: 14 residues. DNA for the CDR3: TGTGCCTGCTCACCATTGGCCAGTAACACTGAAGCTTTCTTT. Translation gives CACSPLASNTEAFF.

The chain uses TRBV9 and TRBJ1-1; no definite D call. Germline V CDR1 and CDR2: SGDLS, YYNGEE. The length of the CDR3 is 13 residues. The V end was cut by 4 bases, the J end by 4 bases, with 11 bases between. The CDR3 loop is CASSTPPITEAFF. As DNA, the CDR3 is TGTGCCAGCAGCACGCCGCCTATCACTGAAGCTTTCTTT.

The CDR3 loop is CASARGNTGELFF. CDR3 bases: TGTGCCAGCGCCCGGGGAAACACCGGGGAGCTGTTTTTT. V gene TRBV9 combines with J gene TRBJ2-2; the D gene is possibly TRBD2 (5 bases). The CDR3 sequence is 13 residues long. CDR1 is SGDLS and CDR2 is YYNGEE in the germline V gene. The V and J ends lost 7 bases and 2 bases respectively, with 9 bases between them.

The chain carries TRBV12-2 and TRBJ2-2; the DNA was not compared with TRBD2, the D call given in the table. TRBV12-2 is a pseudogene locus. This CDR3 region has 17 residues. CDR3 loop: CASRKTSGGPNTGELFF. The DNA of the CDR3 is TGTGCAAGTCGCAAGACTAGCGGGGGCCCGAACACCGGGGAGCTGTTTTTT.

This clone was seen a single time. The V gene is TRBV13, the J gene TRBJ2-7; 9 nucleotides align to TRBD1. This CDR3 has 13 amino acids. Trimming took 5 bases from V and 6 from J; bases not matched to a gene: 5. Germline-derived CDR1 and CDR2 are PRHDT and FYEKMQ (reference sequence). As DNA, the CDR3 is TGTGCCAGCAGCAAACGGACAGGGGTCGAGCAGTACTTC. This codes for CASSKRTGVEQYF.

This chain links TRBV15 with TRBJ2-2; 8 bases are shared with TRBD2. The CDR3 sequence is 18 residues long. The J segment lost 1 base and the V segment lost 5 bases, leaving 12 bases of the junction unmatched. CDR1 LNHNV and CDR2 YYDKDF come from the germline V gene (reference sequence). CDR3 sequence reads: CATSSPWRGVLNTGELFF. Here the CDR3 DNA reads TGTGCCACCAGCTCCCCCTGGCGGGGGGTATTGAACACCGGGGAGCTGTTTTTT.